The rows below give T cell receptor beta chains drawn from one sample of a study of liver allograft versus peripheral blood T cells. MiXCR, applied by TCRdb to the reads, yields one record per CDR3 protein. The sample holds some 3,500 distinct CDR3 sequences, roughly 15% seen once. The source of these receptors is a human patient who had a liver transplant. The graft donor may be the source of some T cells. Each CDR3 is given without its conserved first and last residue.

>TRBV20-1|TRBJ2-5
SASSYQETQY
>TRBV5-6|TRBJ2-5
ASSWLSSDQETQY
>TRBV20-1|TRBJ1-1
SAQGRDKNTEAF
>TRBV6-5|TRBJ1-5
ASRPPGGGNQPQH
>TRBV20-1|TRBJ1-4
SATGTGNEKLF
>TRBV20-1|TRBJ2-1
SVLAGPINNEQF
>TRBV28|TRBJ1-2
ASSLPGGQGSYGYT
>TRBV20-1|TRBJ2-1
SASGTNYNEQF
>TRBV18|TRBJ1-3
ASSRDNGNTIY
>TRBV20-1|TRBJ1-3
SATRRSNSGNTIY
>TRBV11-3|TRBJ2-3
ASSLDRVTDTQY
>TRBV18|TRBJ1-1
ASSPQGGNTEAF
>TRBV12-3/TRBV12-4|TRBJ2-5
ASRTTGEFGTQY
>TRBV10-3|TRBJ2-2
AIADLPTNTGELF
>TRBV13|TRBJ1-1
ASSLPRGNTEAF
>TRBV18|TRBJ2-7
ASSPPGQGSYEQY
>TRBV6-2/TRBV6-3|TRBJ2-7
ASSYSMSALSWGYEQY
>TRBV6-5|TRBJ2-7
ASRKSGAHEQY
>TRBV7-9|TRBJ1-1
ASSPGGSRANTEAF
>TRBV12-3/TRBV12-4|TRBJ2-3
ASRRWGENTDTQY
>TRBV20-1|TRBJ1-2
SSSEGGYT
>TRBV12-5|TRBJ2-3
ASGSGTADTQY
>TRBV9|TRBJ2-2
ASSQRGGNTGELF
>TRBV30|TRBJ1-4
AWSPGQRTTNEKLF
>TRBV28|TRBJ1-1
ASRRMNTEAF
>TRBV9|TRBJ2-2
ASSAPGPGQGARGTGELF
>TRBV27|TRBJ1-6
ASKTQAWSPLH
>TRBV19|TRBJ2-4
ASSPPSGAKNIQY